These T cell receptor beta chains were read from a single sample in a study of identical twins. TCRdb reprocessed the 5' RACE reads with MiXCR, giving one entry per CDR3 protein. Here the sample spans about 100,000 distinct CDR3 sequences, 5.9% being singletons. Material: memory T cells sorted from blood. The source is a woman aged 45-59 years in good health. The CDR3 runs from the conserved cysteine through the conserved F or W. The D gene is left open where the match is weak. For some rows the clone size is stated as once, few or many, or as a class when expanded; others skip it.

J gene,D gene,V gene,clone size,CDR3 DNA,CDR3 protein
TRBJ2-5,TRBD2,TRBV20-1,many,TGCAGTGCTCCCGGTTGGGGGGGCCAAGAGACCCAGTACTTC,CSAPGWGGQETQYF
TRBJ2-1,TRBD1,TRBV7-3,few,TGTGCCAGCAGCTCGGGACAGCAGAACAATGAGCAGTTCTTC,CASSSGQQNNEQFF
TRBJ1-4,.,TRBV13,many,TGTGCCAGCAGCTCAACTGAGTCAAGGGGTCATGAAAAACTGTTTTTT,CASSSTESRGHEKLFF
TRBJ1-2,.,TRBV12-3/TRBV12-4,many,TGTGCCAGCAGTTCCGGGACCCACTATGGCTACACCTTC,CASSSGTHYGYTF
TRBJ2-5,.,TRBV19,.,TGTGCCAGTAGTATTAGCAGGGCAGAGACCCAGTACTTC,CASSISRAETQYF
TRBJ2-7,.,TRBV5-1,many,TGCGCCAGCAGCGTGTCGTCCGGGACCGCATCCTACGAGCAGTACTTC,CASSVSSGTASYEQYF
TRBJ1-5,.,TRBV6-2/TRBV6-3,few,TGTGCCAGCAGTTTCGGGGGCGAGAGTCAGCCCCAGCATTTT,CASSFGGESQPQHF
TRBJ1-1,TRBD1,TRBV11-2,many,TGTGCCAGCAGCCCAATGACAGGGTTCACTGAAGCTTTCTTT,CASSPMTGFTEAFF
TRBJ2-2,TRBD2,TRBV4-2,many,TGTGCCAGCAGCCAAGTTCAACTAGCGGGAGTGAGCGGGGAGCTGTTTTTT,CASSQVQLAGVSGELFF
TRBJ2-3,.,TRBV20-1,many,TGCAGTGCTAGAAACACAGATACGCAGTATTTT,CSARNTDTQYF
TRBJ2-2,.,TRBV5-3,.,TGTGCCAGAAGCTTGATAGCATCCGGCAACACCGGGGAGCTGTTTTTT,CARSLIASGNTGELFF
TRBJ2-4,.,TRBV20-1,many,TGCAGTGCTAGGGTATGGGGGCAAGAAAACATTCAGTACTTC,CSARVWGQENIQYF
TRBJ2-5,TRBD2,TRBV7-8,many,TGTGCCAGCAGCCCTAGGACTAGCCATGAGACCCAGTACTTC,CASSPRTSHETQYF
TRBJ1-5,.,TRBV12-3/TRBV12-4,many,TGTGCCAGCAGTACGGGGGGGGAGATAGGGGCCCAGCATTTT,CASSTGGEIGAQHF
TRBJ2-5,TRBD1,TRBV5-1,.,TGCGCCAGCATGAGGGGGCTTGGGCAAGAGACCCAGTACTTC,CASMRGLGQETQYF
TRBJ2-3,TRBD1,TRBV7-9,many,TGTGCCAGCAGCTTAAACCGACAGGGGGCAGATACGCAGTATTTT,CASSLNRQGADTQYF
TRBJ1-1,TRBD1,TRBV11-3,few,TGTGCCAGCAGGGGCCCGGACAGGGGGCGGACTGAAGCTTTCTTT,CASRGPDRGRTEAFF